The rows below give T cell receptor beta chains drawn from one sample of a study of blood T cell repertoires in COVID-19. Repertoires were generated with immunoSEQ multiplex PCR, while TCRdb's copy carries only in-frame clones and drops some. The table includes roughly 120,000 clones, roughly 86% detected once. The sequenced sample was peripheral blood. The receptors come from a human donor in a cohort sampled during active COVID-19. The CDR3 runs from the conserved cysteine through the conserved F or W. Fields, in order: J gene, V gene, clone size, CDR3 protein. Some rows have no size entry. The others give once, few or many, or a class for an expanded clone.

j_call: TRBJ1-5
v_call: TRBV3-1/TRBV3-2
clone_size: -
cdr3_aa: CASSQDRTGKRGNQPQHF

j_call: TRBJ2-1
v_call: TRBV6-5
clone_size: -
cdr3_aa: CASSLLAGYNEQFF

j_call: TRBJ1-6
v_call: TRBV2
clone_size: -
cdr3_aa: CATTPDRGDSPLHF

j_call: TRBJ2-3
v_call: TRBV10-3
clone_size: once
cdr3_aa: CAISESTTRTQYF

j_call: TRBJ1-1
v_call: TRBV3-1/TRBV3-2
clone_size: -
cdr3_aa: CASSPRTGITEAFF

j_call: TRBJ2-3
v_call: TRBV7-3
clone_size: -
cdr3_aa: CASSLTSGFTDTQYF

j_call: TRBJ2-3
v_call: TRBV7-8
clone_size: -
cdr3_aa: CASSPVARYSSGSTSTDTQYF

j_call: TRBJ1-1
v_call: TRBV25-1
clone_size: -
cdr3_aa: CASSEGAVGARQAFF

j_call: TRBJ1-5
v_call: TRBV5-6
clone_size: -
cdr3_aa: CASRLQGGNQPQHF

j_call: TRBJ2-7
v_call: TRBV6-2/TRBV6-3
clone_size: -
cdr3_aa: CASSLRRGMLAGANEQYF

j_call: TRBJ1-5
v_call: TRBV19
clone_size: -
cdr3_aa: CASSSGRGRGKGQHF

j_call: TRBJ1-2
v_call: TRBV2
clone_size: -
cdr3_aa: CASSYTPRTGFTYGYTF